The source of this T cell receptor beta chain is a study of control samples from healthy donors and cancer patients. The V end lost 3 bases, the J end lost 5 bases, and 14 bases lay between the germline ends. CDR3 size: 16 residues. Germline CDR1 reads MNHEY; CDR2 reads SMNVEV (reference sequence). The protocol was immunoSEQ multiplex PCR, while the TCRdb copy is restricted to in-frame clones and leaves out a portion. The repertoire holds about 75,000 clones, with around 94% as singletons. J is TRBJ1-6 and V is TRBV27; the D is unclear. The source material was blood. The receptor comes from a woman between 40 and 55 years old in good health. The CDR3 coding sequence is TGTGCCAGCAGTTTTATCCGTGGCCAAAATAATTCACCCCTCCACTTT. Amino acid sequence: CASSFIRGQNNSPLHF.